This T cell receptor (beta chain) was retrieved from a study of T-cell memory formation after mild COVID-19. Study results and limitations: A second wave of clones peaked on day 37, and their SARS-CoV-2 specificity went unconfirmed. Prior to infection, memory already included some responding clones, suggesting cross-reactive memory joined.

Sample barcodes and UMIs were carried by the TCR alpha and TCR beta cDNA libraries that 5'RACE generated with constant-segment primers. MiXCR, run by TCRdb on the 5' RACE reads, gives a single entry per CDR3 protein. Of a few hundred thousand distinct CDR3 sequences listed, approximately 15% are singletons. In the case of this clonotype: Its antigen remains unidentified.

The sample was PBMCs or a T cell subset sorted from them (not recorded which). The source of this sequence is a man younger than 30 who had mild COVID-19 (a few samples of this study predate the infection). Cell type and time point are not known.

The CDR3: CSAPPGAGITDTQYF. The DNA of the CDR3 is TGCAGTGCTCCCCCGGGGGCAGGAATCACAGATACGCAGTATTTT. J is TRBJ2-3 and V is TRBV20-1; D might be TRBD1 or TRBD2, each matching 6 bases. This CDR3 region has 15 residues. V lost 5 bases, J lost 2 bases, and 17 bases lay in between. The germline gives CDR1 DFQATT, CDR2 SNEGSKA (reference sequence).